These 10 T cell receptor beta chains were sequenced from one sample in a study of blood T cells in healthy people across ages. A second roughly 6 to 11 cycle PCR used barcoded and J-beta primers. TCRdb recomputed calls from the 5' RACE reads with MiXCR, one row per CDR3 protein. The sample consists of some 760,000 distinct CDR3 sequences, 20% to 25% of them appearing once. These data also formed part of another study, on T cells of mothers and their children.

Sequences were obtained from blood. The receptors derive from a boy younger than 18 in good health.

The sample holds a few counts of this clonotype. The junction differs from germline at one of its ends, possibly a read error. The genes are TRBV6-1 and TRBJ1-2; D remains unclear. The CDR3 length is 13 residues. Looked up from germline, CDR1 is MNHNS and CDR2 is SASEGT. The CDR3 region is CASSEAENYGYTF. For the CDR3, the DNA is TGTGCCAGCAGTGAAGCAGAGAACTACGGCTACACCTTC.

This clonotype appeared a few times. The V call is TRBV29-1, the J call TRBJ2-7; 9 bases fit TRBD1. With V trimmed by 8 bases and J by 6 bases, 5 bases remained unmatched. This CDR3 spans 11 amino acids. Looked up from germline, CDR1 is SQVTM and CDR2 is ANQGSEA. The CDR3: CSTQGAGEQYF. Written as DNA, the CDR3 is TGCAGCACACAGGGGGCAGGCGAGCAGTACTTC.

V is TRBV5-6 and J is TRBJ1-2; D perhaps matches TRBD1 (6 bases). The CDR3 has 12 residues. V was trimmed by 3 bases and J by 10 bases, leaving 13 bases between them. Looked up from germline, CDR1 is SGHDT and CDR2 is YYEEEE. As DNA, the CDR3 is TGTGCCAGCAGCTCGACAGGATCGTCCTACACCTTC. It yields the protein CASSSTGSSYTF.

For this clonotype: A read error may produce the germline difference seen at one junction end. The chain has TRBV12-3 or TRBV12-4 and TRBJ2-7, with D unclear. The CDR3 has 13 amino acids. CDR3 sequence reads: CASSLEGPYKQYF. The DNA for the CDR3 is TGTGCCAGCAGTTTAGAAGGACCCTACAAGCAGTACTTC.

The rearrangement joins TRBV28 to TRBJ2-5; a possible D gene is TRBD1 (5 bases). V was pared by 8 bases and J by 2 bases, with 18 bases between. The CDR3 is 15 amino acids. The germline CDR1 and CDR2 sequences are MDHEN and SYDVKM. The CDR3 is CASQQPQGMQETQYF. CDR3 nucleotides: TGTGCCAGCCAACAACCTCAGGGTATGCAAGAGACCCAGTACTTC. Variable domain in full (rest from reference TRBV28 and TRBJ2-5): DVKVTQSSRYLVKRTGEKVFLECVQDMDHENMFWYRQDPGLGLRLIYFSYDVKMKEKGDIPEGYSVSREKKERFSLILESASTNQTSMYLCASQQPQGMQETQYFGPGTRLLVL.

This clonotype was seen more than once but under ten times. CDR3 DNA: TGTGCTAGTGGTTTGGTAATTCCCCGGACCGGGGGAGAGACCCAGTACTTC. Amino acids: CASGLVIPRTGGETQYF. The chain is built from TRBV12-5 and TRBJ2-1, with D tentatively TRBD2 (6 bases). Gene TRBJ2-5 matches the end of the DNA better, so the J call may be wrong. The CDR3 sequence is 17 residues long. The germline V gene encodes CDR1 LGHNT and CDR2 FRNRAP.

This sequence joins TRBV28 and TRBJ2-3; perhaps TRBD1 as D (5 bases). The V gene lost 6 bases and the J gene lost 4 bases, with 17 bases spanning the gap. CDR1 and CDR2 from the germline V gene are MDHEN and SYDVKM. The CDR3 spans 15 residues. The CDR3 spells CASRVWGREADTQYF. CDR3 coding DNA: TGTGCCAGCAGGGTATGGGGCAGGGAAGCAGATACGCAGTATTTT.

This sequence joins TRBV13 and TRBJ2-7; D might be TRBD1 (5 bases). The CDR3 covers 15 residues. Trimming stripped 4 bases from V and 6 bases from J, with 19 bases between. Germline assignment: CDR1 PRHDT and CDR2 FYEKMQ (reference sequence). The CDR3 loop reads CASSSRVQGVAEQYF. For the CDR3, the DNA is TGTGCCAGCAGCTCCCGGGTCCAGGGTGTGGCCGAGCAGTACTTC.

The chain joins TRBV3-1 to TRBJ1-3, with D tentatively TRBD1 (5 bases). Germline V CDR1 and CDR2: LGHDT, YNNKEL (reference sequence). CDR3 length: 15 residues. Deletions cut 0 bases from V and 4 bases from J, with 10 bases between. CDR3 nucleotide sequence: TGTGCCAGCAGCCAAGATGGCCCAGGGGGAAACACCATATATTTT. This sequence encodes CASSQDGPGGNTIYF.

V and J are TRBV29-1 and TRBJ2-1, with TRBD2 as a possible D gene (6 bases). Trimming shortened V by 2 bases and J by 3 bases, and 11 bases separated the two germline ends. The CDR3 totals 14 residues. Germline loops: CDR1 SQVTM, CDR2 ANQGSEA. CDR3 amino acids: CSVEWGDDYNEQFF. The CDR3 region has the DNA TGCAGCGTTGAATGGGGGGACGACTACAATGAGCAGTTCTTC.